This is a list of T cell receptor beta chains from one sample in a study of blood T cells in healthy people across ages. TCRdb re-called the 5' RACE reads through MiXCR, storing one row per CDR3 protein. The sample has around 1,000,000 distinct CDR3 sequences, approximately 25% seen once; the top ten hold around 0.75%. These data also formed part of another study, on T cells of mothers and their children.

The sample was blood. The receptors were gathered from a girl between 2 and 10 years old in good health. CDR3s include the opening cysteine and the closing phenylalanine or tryptophan. The order of the fields is J gene, D gene, clone size, V gene, CDR3 DNA, CDR3 protein. The D gene is left open where the match is weak. The size entry is marked missing in some rows and otherwise reads once, few, many or a size class.

TRBJ2-4 | - | many | TRBV19 | TGTGCCAGTAGTATGAACAGGGTGGCCAAAAACATTCAGTACTTC | CASSMNRVAKNIQYF
TRBJ2-1 | TRBD1 | - | TRBV20-1 | TGCAGTGCTAGGGGACAGGACGAGTACAATGAGCAGTTCTTC | CSARGQDEYNEQFF
TRBJ1-1 | - | - | TRBV12-5 | TGTGCTAGTGGTTTGGTACCCCTAATCGGCTCCGGGGGGAGAGAAGCTTTCTTT | CASGLVPLIGSGGREAFF
TRBJ2-2 | - | many | TRBV7-9 | TGTGCCAGCACCCTTGGACCCGGGGAGCTGTTTTTT | CASTLGPGELFF
TRBJ1-1 | - | few | TRBV27 | TGTGCCAGCAGTACCCTCGGACAACCGGACACTGAAGCTTTCTTT | CASSTLGQPDTEAFF
TRBJ1-5 | - | - | TRBV29-1 | TGCAGCGTGATAATACAGGTCGAGAGCAATCAGCCCCAGCATTTT | CSVIIQVESNQPQHF
TRBJ2-1 | TRBD1 | - | TRBV2 | TGTGCCAGCAGTCAGGGGGCATCATGGAATGAGCAGTTCTTC | CASSQGASWNEQFF
TRBJ2-7 | TRBD2 | few | TRBV7-3 | TGTGCCAGCAGCTTAACCGGCGGGAGTGAGCTCGAGCAGTACTTC | CASSLTGGSELEQYF
TRBJ1-6 | - | few | TRBV5-6 | TGTGCCAGCAGCCTAGGACGCACCTCCTATAATTCACCCCTCCACTTT | CASSLGRTSYNSPLHF
TRBJ1-5 | - | few | TRBV29-1 | TGCAGCGTCGCCCCGGGACGCAATCAGCCCCAGCATTTT | CSVAPGRNQPQHF
TRBJ2-5 | - | - | TRBV21-1 | TGTGCCACCTGTTGGGGGAATAAAGAGACCCAGTACTTC | CATCWGNKETQYF
TRBJ2-5 | - | few | TRBV9 | TGTGCCAGCAGCGTAGATATCGGGACGGCTTATGAGCAGTACTTC | CASSVDIGTAYEQYF
TRBJ1-2 | - | few | TRBV20-1 | TGCAGTGCCATGCGGACAGAGGTTGGCTACACCTTC | CSAMRTEVGYTF
TRBJ2-1 | - | few | TRBV7-9 | TGTGCCAGCAGCTTAGGGTTACAGGACTACAATGAGCAGTTCTTC | CASSLGLQDYNEQFF
TRBJ2-2 | - | - | TRBV12-3/TRBV12-4 | TGTGCCAGCAGTTTAGGGCGGCAGAAATCCACCGGGGAGCTGTTTTTT | CASSLGRQKSTGELFF